This is a list of T cell receptor beta chains from one sample in a study of cytomegalovirus exposure and HLA in healthy donors. This table comes from immunoSEQ multiplex PCR, and its TCRdb copy is limited to in-frame clones, with some not included. The profile shows roughly 250,000 clones, approximately 70% of them singletons. The sample was PBMCs. Receptors originate from a female donor in good health and CMV-seronegative. Both conserved end residues are part of each CDR3. The D gene is left open where the match is weak. Clone size appears in some rows only: once, few, many, or a class for an expanded clone.

-	TRBJ1-3	TRBV28	-	TGTGCCAGCAGTCGTAACAGCACCATATATTTT	CASSRNSTIYF
few	TRBJ1-6	TRBV2	TRBD1	TGTGCCAGCAGTGAAGGACAGGGGGCTCGTGGACCCCTCCACTTT	CASSEGQGARGPLHF
-	TRBJ1-3	TRBV18	-	TGTGCCAGCTCACCAGACATTAGGAGGTCCGGAAACACCATATATTTT	CASSPDIRRSGNTIYF
-	TRBJ2-7	TRBV2	-	TGTGCCAGCAGTTTGACGGGAAAGCCTTCCGAGCAGTACTTC	CASSLTGKPSEQYF
-	TRBJ2-1	TRBV7-9	TRBD2	TGTGCCAGCAGCACAAGGACTAGCGGGAGAGCGGAGCAGTTCTTC	CASSTRTSGRAEQFF
-	TRBJ2-1	TRBV20-1	-	TGCAGTGCTACTTCTTACAATGAGCAGTTCTTC	CSATSYNEQFF
-	TRBJ1-3	TRBV7-2	TRBD1	TGTGCCAGCAGCTTTATTTACGCGGGACAGGCTGGAAACACCATATATTTT	CASSFIYAGQAGNTIYF
-	TRBJ2-7	TRBV5-1	-	TGCGCCAGCAGCTGGAGCAACAGGGAATACGAGCAGTACTTC	CASSWSNREYEQYF
few	TRBJ2-2	TRBV11-3	TRBD1	TGTGCCAGCAGCTTAGGGGGACAGGGAAGGACCGGGGAGCTGTTTTTT	CASSLGGQGRTGELFF
-	TRBJ2-5	TRBV15	-	TGTGCCACCAGCAGAGATCGACTGCCCCAAGAGACCCAGTACTTC	CATSRDRLPQETQYF
-	TRBJ2-3	TRBV2	TRBD1	TGTGCCAGCAGACAGGGGACAGATACGCAGTATTTT	CASRQGTDTQYF
-	TRBJ2-2	TRBV10-1	-	TGCGCCAGCAGTGAGTCAGCGGGTAGGAACCCCGGGGAGCTGTTTTTT	CASSESAGRNPGELFF
-	TRBJ2-1	TRBV5-4	TRBD2	TGTGCCAGCAGCTTCCGACTAGCGGGGGGAGTCTACAATGAGCAGTTCTTC	CASSFRLAGGVYNEQFF
-	TRBJ1-1	TRBV5-1	-	TGCGCCAGCAGCTTGGGCTTGAGTGCAAACACTGAAGCTTTCTTT	CASSLGLSANTEAFF
-	TRBJ2-1	TRBV6-5	-	TGTGCCAGCACCCCCCGGGACACCTACAATGAGCAGTTCTTC	CASTPRDTYNEQFF
-	TRBJ2-7	TRBV6-1	-	TGTGCCAGCAGCCGGGTTACCTACGAGCAGTACTTC	CASSRVTYEQYF
-	TRBJ1-4	TRBV13	-	TGTGCCAGCAGTGTAAGATCGGGTGAAAAACTGTTTTTT	CASSVRSGEKLFF
few	TRBJ2-7	TRBV19	TRBD2	TGTGCCACACGGGACTACTCTAGCGAGCAGTACTTC	CATRDYSSEQYF
-	TRBJ2-5	TRBV9	TRBD2	TGTGCCAGCAGCGTAGGAGTTGAGCGGGAGGTAGTGGGGACCCAGTACTTC	CASSVGVEREVVGTQYF
once	TRBJ2-5	TRBV28	-	TGTGCCAGTATCAATGCAGCGCGGGAGACCCAGTACTTC	CASINAARETQYF